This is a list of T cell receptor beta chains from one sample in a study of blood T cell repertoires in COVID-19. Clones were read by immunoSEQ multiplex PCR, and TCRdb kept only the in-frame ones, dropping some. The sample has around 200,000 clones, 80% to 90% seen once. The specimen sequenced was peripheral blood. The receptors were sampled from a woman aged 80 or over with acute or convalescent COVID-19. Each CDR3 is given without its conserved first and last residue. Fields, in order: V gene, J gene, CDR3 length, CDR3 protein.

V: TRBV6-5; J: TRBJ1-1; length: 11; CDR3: ASRPPGETEAF
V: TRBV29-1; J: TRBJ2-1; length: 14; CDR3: SVEDLASGVTNEQF
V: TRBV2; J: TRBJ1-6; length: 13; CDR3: ASSPELAQRSPLH
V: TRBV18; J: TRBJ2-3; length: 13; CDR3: ASSSSGVNTDTQY
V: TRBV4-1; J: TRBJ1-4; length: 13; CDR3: ASSQTGDGNEKLF
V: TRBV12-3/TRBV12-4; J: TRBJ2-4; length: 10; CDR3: ASSMDRDIQY
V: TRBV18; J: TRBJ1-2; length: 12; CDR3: ASSPPRDSYGYT
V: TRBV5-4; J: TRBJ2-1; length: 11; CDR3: ASSFKATNEQF
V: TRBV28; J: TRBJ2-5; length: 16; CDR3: ASSSPGTSGRNQETQY
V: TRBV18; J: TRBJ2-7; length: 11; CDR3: ASSPGRDYEQY
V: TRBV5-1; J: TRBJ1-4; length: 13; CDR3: ASSLVGPPAGKLF
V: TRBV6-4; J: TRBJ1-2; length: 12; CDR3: ASRLGTGSYGYT
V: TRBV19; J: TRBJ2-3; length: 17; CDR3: ASSSGASGGRRGTDTQY
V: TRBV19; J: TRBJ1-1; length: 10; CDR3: ASSTSTAEAF
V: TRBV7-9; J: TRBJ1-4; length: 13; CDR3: ASSFSGTPNEKLF
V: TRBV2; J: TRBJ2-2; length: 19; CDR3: ASNFGQPLAGGSRRSGELF
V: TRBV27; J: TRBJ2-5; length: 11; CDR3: ASSSPLQETQY
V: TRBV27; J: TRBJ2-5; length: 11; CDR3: ASSSGWQETQY
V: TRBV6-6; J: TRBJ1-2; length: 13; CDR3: ASSPNRDLYYGYT
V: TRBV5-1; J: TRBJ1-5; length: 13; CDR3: ASSLAGLASQPQH
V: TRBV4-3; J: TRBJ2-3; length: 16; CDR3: ASSQGILRSGGTDTQY
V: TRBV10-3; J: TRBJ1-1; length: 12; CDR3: ATRGDQLNTEAF
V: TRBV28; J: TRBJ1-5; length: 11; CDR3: ASRSTSNQPQH
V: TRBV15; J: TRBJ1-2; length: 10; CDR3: ATSSPTEGYT
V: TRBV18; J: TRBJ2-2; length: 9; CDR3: ASSGGGELF
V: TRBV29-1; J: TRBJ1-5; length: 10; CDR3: SVTDGEQPQH
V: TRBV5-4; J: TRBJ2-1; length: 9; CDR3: ASRLDYEQF
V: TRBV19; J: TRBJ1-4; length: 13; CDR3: ASSDRTLTNEKLF
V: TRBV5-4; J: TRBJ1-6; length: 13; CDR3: ASSLRTGRDSPLH
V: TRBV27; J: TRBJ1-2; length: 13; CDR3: ASSLQGQGARGYT
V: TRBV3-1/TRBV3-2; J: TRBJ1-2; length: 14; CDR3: ASSQLDRGQRYGYT
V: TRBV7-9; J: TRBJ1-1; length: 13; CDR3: ASSLAGAENTEAF
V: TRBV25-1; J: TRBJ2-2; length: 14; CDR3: ASSRRGSTNTGELF
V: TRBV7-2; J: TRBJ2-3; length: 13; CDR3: ASSFMGGAGDTQY
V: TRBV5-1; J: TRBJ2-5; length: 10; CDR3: ASSLSRETQY
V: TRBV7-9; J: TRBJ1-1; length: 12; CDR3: ASSLQPTGTEAF
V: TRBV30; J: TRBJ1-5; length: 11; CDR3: AWSVQGDQPQH
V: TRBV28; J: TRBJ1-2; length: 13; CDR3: ASSLSAIQQGGYT
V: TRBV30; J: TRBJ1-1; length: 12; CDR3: AWSTDLSSGEAF
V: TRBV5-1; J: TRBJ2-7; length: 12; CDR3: ASSLTGGTYEQY
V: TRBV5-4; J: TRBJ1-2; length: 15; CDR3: ASSLASVFIGNYGYT
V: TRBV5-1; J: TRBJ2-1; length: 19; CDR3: ASSFLETTSGESPSYNEQF
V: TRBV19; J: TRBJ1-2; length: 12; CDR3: ASSTARGSYGYT
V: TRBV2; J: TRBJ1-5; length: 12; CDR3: ASSGQGADQPQH
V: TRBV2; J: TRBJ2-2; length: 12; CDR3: ASSVGLTTGELF